These 8 T cell receptor beta chains were sequenced from one sample in a study of post-analysis software for immune sequencing data. cDNA libraries of TCR beta carried unique molecular identifiers. A single record per CDR3 protein comes from TCRdb applying MiXCR to the PCR reads. The sample has roughly 150,000 distinct CDR3 sequences, under 40% seen once. Here the sequenced sample was blood, taken after autologous hematopoietic stem cell transplantation. The origin of the receptors is a girl aged 10 to 17 with multiple sclerosis.

This clonotype was counted only a few times. The chain is built from TRBV9 and TRBJ2-5; unclear D gene. Trimming removed 0 bases at V and 8 bases at J, with 17 bases between. The CDR3 loop spans 15 amino acids. Germline assignment: CDR1 SGDLS and CDR2 YYNGEE. The DNA for the CDR3 is TGTGCCAGCAGCGTAGAGGTCGGACGCCCGGGTACCCAGTACTTC. Its translation is CASSVEVGRPGTQYF.

This clonotype has more than one count but fewer than ten. This chain uses TRBV12-3 or TRBV12-4 with TRBJ2-5; the D is unclear. CDR3 length: 15 amino acids. Deletions cut 5 bases from V and 1 base from J, with 14 bases between. CDR3 bases: TGTGCCAGCAGTCCCGACTCCGGCGGCCAAGAGACCCAGTACTTC. This sequence encodes CASSPDSGGQETQYF.

This clonotype was observed a handful of times. V usage is TRBV15 and J usage is TRBJ2-1; the D call may be TRBD1 or TRBD2 (5 bases each). V shed 8 bases and J shed 7 bases, with 18 bases lying between them. Germline CDR1 is LNHNV and CDR2 is YYDKDF (reference sequence). There are 14 residues in the CDR3. CDR3 region: CATGDPPRLNEQFF. The CDR3 DNA sequence: TGTGCCACCGGGGACCCTCCACGACTGAATGAGCAGTTCTTC.

This clonotype was seen only a few times. The gene calls are TRBV7-2 and TRBJ1-2; possibly TRBD1 for D (6 bases). V was pared by 2 bases and J by 2 bases, with 18 bases between. This CDR3 comprises 17 residues. Germline V gives CDR1 SGHTA, CDR2 FQGNSA. The CDR3 loop is CASSLSPGQTINYGYTF. In DNA form, the CDR3 reads TGTGCCAGCAGCTTAAGCCCCGGACAGACAATCAACTATGGCTACACCTTC. Together with reference TRBV7-2 and TRBJ1-2, the CDR3 gives the full variable domain: GAGVSQSPSNKVTEKGKDVELRCDPISGHTALYWYRQSLGQGLEFLIYFQGNSAPDKSGLPSDRFSAERTGGSVSTLTIQRTQQEDSAVYLCASSLSPGQTINYGYTFGSGTRLTVV.

This chain links TRBV29-1 with TRBJ2-7, with 7 bases fitting TRBD2. The CDR3 spans 13 residues. Trimming at V came to 6 bases and at J to 3 bases, leaving 8 bases not matched to a gene. Germline CDR1 is SQVTM and CDR2 is ANQGSEA. CDR3 protein: CSVLLADRYEQYF. CDR3 nucleotides: TGCAGCGTCCTTCTAGCGGACCGCTACGAGCAGTACTTC.

This clonotype has only a few counts. The rearrangement links TRBV20-1 to TRBJ1-2; a possible D gene is TRBD1 (6 bases). Germline-derived CDR1 and CDR2 are DFQATT and SNEGSKA (reference sequence). This CDR3 region has 13 residues. V gave up 6 bases and J gave up 0 bases, with 11 bases separating them. The CDR3 DNA follows: TGCAGTGCGATAGGGGGGCCTAACTATGGCTACACCTTC. Translated: CSAIGGPNYGYTF.

The J gene is TRBJ2-5, the V gene TRBV7-2, with D possibly being TRBD2 (6 bases). The germline CDR1 and CDR2 sequences are SGHTA and FQGNSA. V was pared by 3 bases and J by 4 bases, with 21 bases between. The CDR3 loop spans 17 amino acids. CDR3 nucleotide sequence: TGTGCCAGCAGCTTCCTCCGGGGTCGGCGGGATGGAGAGACCCAGTACTTC. Residues: CASSFLRGRRDGETQYF.

This clonotype was counted between two and nine times. The rearrangement uses TRBV20-1 and TRBJ2-3, with 9 bases aligning to TRBD2. Germline loops: CDR1 DFQATT, CDR2 SNEGSKA (reference sequence). The ends lost 4 bases at V and 5 bases at J; junction bases unmatched: 10. CDR3 length equals 15 residues. This CDR3 reads CSATSAGGLRDTQYF. DNA of the CDR3: TGCAGTGCTACATCGGCGGGAGGGTTGAGAGATACGCAGTATTTT.